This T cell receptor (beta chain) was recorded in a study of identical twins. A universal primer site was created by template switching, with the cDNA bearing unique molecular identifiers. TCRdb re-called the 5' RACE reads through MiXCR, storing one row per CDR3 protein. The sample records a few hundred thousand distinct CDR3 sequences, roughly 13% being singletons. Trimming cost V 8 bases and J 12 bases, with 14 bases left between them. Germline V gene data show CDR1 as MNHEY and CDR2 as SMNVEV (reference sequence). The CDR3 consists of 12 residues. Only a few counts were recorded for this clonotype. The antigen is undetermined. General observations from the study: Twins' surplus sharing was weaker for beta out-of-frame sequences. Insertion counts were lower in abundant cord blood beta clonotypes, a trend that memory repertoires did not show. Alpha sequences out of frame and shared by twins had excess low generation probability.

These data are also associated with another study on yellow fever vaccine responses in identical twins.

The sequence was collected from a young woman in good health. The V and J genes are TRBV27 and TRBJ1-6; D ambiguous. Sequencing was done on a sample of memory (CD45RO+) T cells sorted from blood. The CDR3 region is CASHAPARPLHF. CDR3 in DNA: TGTGCCAGCCATGCACCTGCACGACCCCTCCACTTT.